These 29 T cell receptor beta chains came from one sample sequenced in a study of identical twins. TCRdb re-derived calls from the 5' RACE reads in MiXCR, one entry per CDR3 protein. Of 500,000 to 600,000 distinct CDR3 sequences in the sample, roughly 21% were seen once. Another study also made use of these data, one on T cells expressing NK-cell markers.

The sample consisted of CD4+ T cells sorted from blood. The receptors come from a woman under 30 in good health.

This clonotype has just a few counts. The V call is TRBV5-1, the J call TRBJ2-5; D might be TRBD1 (6 bases). The CDR3 is 13 amino acids. V shed 5 bases and J shed 4 bases, with 12 bases lying between them. Germline V gene lookup returns CDR1 SGHRS and CDR2 YFSETQ. This CDR3 reads CASRQGDGETQYF. CDR3 in DNA: TGCGCCAGCAGACAGGGCGACGGAGAGACCCAGTACTTC.

The genes are TRBV29-1 and TRBJ1-2; 8 nucleotides line up with TRBD1. V shed 6 bases and J 9 bases; nucleotides not matched to a gene: 15. CDR3 length: 14 amino acids. Germline loops: CDR1 SQVTM, CDR2 ANQGSEA. CDR3 region: CSVVPGQAQNSYTF. Here the CDR3 DNA reads TGCAGCGTCGTCCCGGGACAGGCGCAGAATAGCTACACCTTC. Using reference TRBV29-1 and TRBJ1-2 for the parts outside the CDR3, the full variable domain is SAVISQKPSRDICQRGTSLTIQCQVDSQVTMMFWYRQQPGQSLTLIATANQGSEATYESGFVIDKFPISRPNLTFSTLTVSNMSPEDSSIYLCSVVPGQAQNSYTFGSGTRLTVV.

This clonotype was counted only a few times. CDR3 coding DNA: TGTGCCAGCACCAAAACTAGACTAGCGGGATGGACCGGGGAGCTGTTTTTT. Protein: CASTKTRLAGWTGELFF. J is TRBJ2-2 and V is TRBV12-3 or TRBV12-4; 11 nucleotides match TRBD2. Trimming at V came to 7 bases and at J to 5 bases, leaving 12 bases not matched to a gene. This CDR3 is built from 17 residues.

The V gene is TRBV6-2 or TRBV6-3, the J gene TRBJ1-2; TRBD1 matches at 8 bases. The CDR3 runs to 14 residues. V lost 4 bases and J lost 5; bases outside the gene matches: 6. The germline V gene encodes CDR1 MNHEY and CDR2 SVGEGT. In nucleotides, the CDR3 is TGTGCCAGCAGTTCCACCCGGACAGGGTATGGCTACACCTTC. This gives the protein CASSSTRTGYGYTF.

A few counts support this clonotype. The chain has TRBV10-3 and TRBJ1-1, with TRBD1 matching over 7 bases. The trim removed 4 bases at V and 1 base at J, leaving 15 bases unmatched. The CDR3 has 18 residues. Germline V gene lookup returns CDR1 ENHRY and CDR2 SYGVKD. The CDR3 nucleotides are TGTGCCATCAGTGCCCAAGCCAGCTCCTGGACAGGGAACACTGAAGCTTTCTTT. Encoded protein: CAISAQASSWTGNTEAFF.

This clonotype was seen once. The CDR3 reads CASSSAGGGATTQYF. CDR3 coding DNA: TGTGCCAGCAGTTCGGCGGGTGGCGGGGCCACGACCCAGTACTTC. The V and J genes are TRBV27 and TRBJ2-5; maybe TRBD2 (6 bases). Germline-derived CDR1 and CDR2 are MNHEY and SMNVEV (reference sequence). Deletions cut 4 bases from V and 7 bases from J, with 19 bases between. This CDR3 region has 15 residues.

V gene TRBV25-1 combines with J gene TRBJ2-3; the match to TRBD2 covers 8 bases. In germline, CDR1 is MGHDK, CDR2 SYGVNS. Losses at the gene ends were 5 bases for V and 0 bases for J; bases not matched to a gene: 4. This CDR3 has 15 amino acids. CDR3 residues: CASSYSGKSTDTQYF. The CDR3 coding sequence is TGTGCCAGCAGTTATAGCGGGAAAAGCACAGATACGCAGTATTTT.

The rearrangement links TRBV10-3 to TRBJ2-3; 8 positions agree with TRBD2. Germline values: CDR1 ENHRY, CDR2 SYGVKD. This CDR3 region has 16 residues. Losses at the gene ends were 4 bases for V and 1 base for J; bases not matched to a gene: 7. CDR3 loop: CAISAFPRGGTDTQYF. Here the CDR3 DNA reads TGTGCCATCAGTGCATTCCCGCGGGGGGGCACAGATACGCAGTATTTT.

This chain connects TRBV10-2 to TRBJ2-1; 7 positions match TRBD2. Trimming at V came to 2 bases and at J to 8 bases, leaving 9 bases not matched to a gene. Germline CDR1 reads WSHSY; CDR2 reads SAAADI. The CDR3 is made up of 15 amino acids. The CDR3 DNA reads as TGCGCCAGCAGTGAGGAGGCTAGCGGTGTACATGAGCAGTTCTTC. This codes for CASSEEASGVHEQFF.

This clonotype appeared a few times. J is TRBJ2-1 and V is TRBV6-2 or TRBV6-3, with a weak D call TRBD1 (5 bases). Germline V gives CDR1 MNHEY, CDR2 SVGEGT. CDR3 length: 16 residues. Trimming shortened V by 2 bases and J by 0 bases, and 11 bases separated the two germline ends. CDR3 coding DNA: TGTGCCAGCAGTTACCAGGGCTCTAGCTCCTACAATGAGCAGTTCTTC. Translating gives CASSYQGSSSYNEQFF.

The chain has TRBV29-1 and TRBJ2-2, with a weak D call TRBD1 (6 bases). This CDR3 is built from 14 residues. Germline lookup yields CDR1 SQVTM and CDR2 ANQGSEA. The ends were cut back, 5 bases at V and 2 bases at J, with 12 bases in the middle. The CDR3 reads CSVRDNRNTGELFF. The CDR3 region has the DNA TGCAGCGTTAGGGACAACCGAAACACCGGGGAGCTGTTTTTT.

In its sample, this clonotype was seen a few times. The V gene is TRBV6-4, the J gene TRBJ2-3, with 8 positions matching TRBD2. The germline gives CDR1 MRHNA, CDR2 SNTAGT. CDR3 length: 17 residues. The ends lost 2 bases at V and 2 bases at J; junction bases unmatched: 9. CDR3 DNA: TGTGCCAGCAGTGACCCTGACGGAGCGGGGGTCACAGATACGCAGTATTTT. It specifies CASSDPDGAGVTDTQYF.

The chain recombines TRBV5-1 with TRBJ2-3; no reliable D call. In germline, CDR1 is SGHRS, CDR2 YFSETQ. The CDR3 is 16 residues long. Trimming took 1 base from V and 2 from J, leaving 14 bases between them. The CDR3 DNA reads TGCGCCAGCAGCTTGTCGACCCTCCGTTACACAGATACGCAGTATTTT. Its translation: CASSLSTLRYTDTQYF.

The J gene is TRBJ2-1, the V gene TRBV19; TRBD1 agrees at 10 bases. The CDR3 totals 15 residues. Trimming removed 7 bases from V and 7 bases from J; junction bases left unmatched: 10. CDR1 and CDR2 from the germline V gene are LNHDA and SQIVND (reference sequence). Here the CDR3 DNA reads TGTGCCAGTACCATACCGGGACAGGGGTTTAATGAGCAGTTCTTC. Its translation: CASTIPGQGFNEQFF.

The gene calls are TRBV7-9 and TRBJ1-1, with 8 bases identical to TRBD1. V lost 4 bases and J lost 5; bases outside the gene matches: 9. The CDR3 has 15 residues. Germline-derived CDR1 and CDR2 are SEHNR and FQNEAQ (reference sequence). The CDR3 region is CASSSRTGPQTEAFF. In nucleotides, the CDR3 is TGTGCCAGCAGCTCGCGGACAGGGCCGCAGACTGAAGCTTTCTTT.

The V and J genes are TRBV20-1 and TRBJ2-1; TRBD1 or TRBD2 may be the D gene (5 bases each). V was shortened by 6 bases and J by 1 base, with 13 bases between the two germline ends. The CDR3 is made up of 14 amino acids. Germline CDR1 DFQATT, CDR2 SNEGSKA (reference sequence). The chain's CDR3 is CSAQRGHSYNEQFF. DNA of the CDR3: TGCAGTGCCCAGAGGGGCCATTCCTACAATGAGCAGTTCTTC.

The sample holds a few counts of this clonotype. The genes are TRBV20-1 and TRBJ1-5; no firm D call. The CDR3 totals 15 residues. With 3 bases removed from V and 2 bases from J, the gap between germline ends came to 14 bases. Germline CDR1 is DFQATT and CDR2 is SNEGSKA (reference sequence). CDR3 nucleotide sequence: TGCAGTGCTAGGATCCCCGGCCCGGGCAATCAGCCCCAGCATTTT. Translation: CSARIPGPGNQPQHF.

The gene calls are TRBV9 and TRBJ2-1, with 14 nucleotides matching TRBD2. Trimming cost V 3 bases and J 8 bases; bases outside gene matches: 7. This CDR3 spans 16 amino acids. Germline V gene lookup returns CDR1 SGDLS and CDR2 YYNGEE. In nucleotides, the CDR3 is TGTGCCAGCAGCGCCCCCGGGACTAGCGGGAGCGATGAGCAGTTCTTC. Protein sequence: CASSAPGTSGSDEQFF.

The rearrangement links TRBV7-2 to TRBJ2-1; D remains ambiguous. The V gene lost 2 bases and the J gene lost 8 bases, with 16 bases spanning the gap. The germline V gene has CDR1 SGHTA and CDR2 FQGNSA. The CDR3 totals 15 residues. CDR3 residues: CASSLRTVGVYEQFF. The CDR3 DNA reads as TGTGCCAGCAGCTTAAGGACGGTTGGGGTCTATGAGCAGTTCTTC. The whole variable domain, remainder taken from reference TRBV7-2 and TRBJ2-1, is GAGVSQSPSNKVTEKGKDVELRCDPISGHTALYWYRQSLGQGLEFLIYFQGNSAPDKSGLPSDRFSAERTGGSVSTLTIQRTQQEDSAVYLCASSLRTVGVYEQFFGPGTRLTVL.

The gene calls are TRBV11-2 and TRBJ2-3; 10 nucleotides line up with TRBD1. V lost 8 bases, J lost 4 bases, and 9 bases stayed unmatched. CDR3 size: 15 residues. The V gene's germline CDR1 is SGHAT and CDR2 FQNNGV. The chain's CDR3 is CASAPTGGFPDTQYF. Written as DNA, the CDR3 is TGTGCCAGCGCCCCGACAGGGGGCTTCCCAGATACGCAGTATTTT.

V and J are TRBV12-3 or TRBV12-4 and TRBJ2-3; D gene uncertain. The CDR3 is 15 residues long. Trimming stripped 2 bases from V and 2 bases from J, with 11 bases between. The CDR3: CASSLQRGPTDTQYF. In nucleotides, the CDR3 is TGTGCCAGCAGTTTACAGCGAGGTCCCACAGATACGCAGTATTTT.

The chain is built from TRBV5-1 and TRBJ2-5; the D is unclear. The CDR3 spans 12 residues. Trimming removed 0 bases from V and 7 bases from J, with 7 bases in between. The V gene's germline CDR1 is SGHRS and CDR2 YFSETQ. In nucleotides, the CDR3 is TGCGCCAGCAGCTTGGATGGCCGGACCCAGTACTTC. Protein product: CASSLDGRTQYF.

This chain uses TRBV7-2 with TRBJ2-4; no reliable D call. Trimming removed 1 base from V and 4 bases from J, with 11 bases in between. This CDR3 is 15 amino acids long. Germline V gives CDR1 SGHTA, CDR2 FQGNSA. The CDR3 bases are TGTGCCAGCAGCTTAGTGGCAGTGGGTAAAAACATTCAGTACTTC. It yields the protein CASSLVAVGKNIQYF.

The rearrangement links TRBV6-2 or TRBV6-3 to TRBJ2-1, with D possibly matching TRBD1 (5 bases). Germline lookup yields CDR1 MNHEY and CDR2 SVGEGT. Between the trimmed V and J ends, which lost 1 base and 5 bases, there was a span of 15 bases. CDR3 length: 16 residues. As DNA, the CDR3 is TGTGCCAGCAGTTACTTCGGCAGGGCCCCCCACAATGAGCAGTTCTTC. It is translated as CASSYFGRAPHNEQFF.

In the case of this clonotype: A single base separates this from a much larger clone, so it may be a read error. J is TRBJ2-5 and V is TRBV12-3 or TRBV12-4; 10 bases align to TRBD2. This CDR3 comprises 17 residues. The CDR3 is CTSTRTSGGIGGETQYF. CDR3 sequence (DNA): TGTACCAGCACCAGGACTAGCGGTGGTATCGGAGGAGAGACCCAGTACTTC.

In this sample, this clonotype turned up a few times. The chain has TRBV7-9 and TRBJ2-7; 7 nucleotides agree with TRBD1. Germline trimming cut 5 bases from V and 0 bases from J; bases unmatched to any gene: 4. The CDR3 loop spans 14 amino acids. CDR1 is SEHNR and CDR2 is FQNEAQ in the germline V gene (reference sequence). DNA of the CDR3: TGTGCCAGCAGCCGCCGGGACAGCTCCTACGAGCAGTACTTC. Residues: CASSRRDSSYEQYF.

The V and J genes are TRBV10-3 and TRBJ1-4, with 9 bases identical to TRBD1. Germline assignment: CDR1 ENHRY and CDR2 SYGVKD. CDR3 length: 13 residues. V lost 9 bases to trimming and J lost 8 bases; unmatched junction nucleotides: 7. The CDR3 region has the DNA TGTGCCATAAACCGGGACAGGGACGAAAAACTGTTTTTT. Amino acids: CAINRDRDEKLFF.

The chain joins TRBV29-1 to TRBJ1-1; D uncertain. With 6 bases removed from V and 0 bases from J, the gap between germline ends came to 11 bases. CDR1 and CDR2 from the germline V gene are SQVTM and ANQGSEA. The CDR3 spans 13 residues. The CDR3 loop is CSVKASMNTEAFF. DNA of the CDR3: TGCAGCGTCAAGGCCAGTATGAACACTGAAGCTTTCTTT. The full variable domain, in which reference TRBV29-1 and TRBJ1-1 provide the parts outside the CDR3, is SAVISQKPSRDICQRGTSLTIQCQVDSQVTMMFWYRQQPGQSLTLIATANQGSEATYESGFVIDKFPISRPNLTFSTLTVSNMSPEDSSIYLCSVKASMNTEAFFGQGTRLTVV.

The chain carries TRBV6-4 and TRBJ1-2; D is ambiguous. Germline CDR1 reads MRHNA; CDR2 reads SNTAGT. The V end lost 0 bases, the J end lost 8 bases, and 13 bases lay between the germline ends. The CDR3 is made up of 14 amino acids. The CDR3 bases are TGTGCCAGCAGTGACTCGGCTGGGCTGAGGGGCTACACCTTC. It translates to CASSDSAGLRGYTF.